This T cell receptor (beta chain) was retrieved from a study of T-cell reconstitution after alpha-beta-depleted transplantation in children. Unique molecular identifiers were built into the TCRbeta library. TCRdb processed the PCR reads anew with MiXCR; each CDR3 protein has one entry. The table records about 27,000 distinct CDR3 sequences, roughly 6.3% of them present only once. This clonotype showed up many times. Its antigen is unknown. The study's findings and limits: For some patients, TCRbeta diversity was high at day 60 because of recipient T cells and thymic progenitors that survived. When one year had passed after transplant, most T-cell counts and diversity came from newly produced T cells. About two months after transplant, alpha-beta T cells reportedly came from several hundred expanded graft clones.

Material: PBMCs, mostly from graft donor cells, obtained 180 days after TCRalphabeta/CD19-depleted stem cell transplant. The receptor was derived from a male patient aged 10-17 years who had a stem cell transplant for acute myeloid leukemia, so the T cells may come from the graft donor.

CDR3: CASSQLPGTSGRGGDEQFF. The DNA for the CDR3 is TGTGCCAGCTCACAATTACCCGGGACTAGCGGGAGAGGGGGCGATGAGCAGTTCTTC. This chain uses TRBV18 with TRBJ2-1; 14 nucleotides match TRBD2. V shed 4 bases and J 8 bases; nucleotides not matched to a gene: 16. The germline gives CDR1 KGHSH, CDR2 LQKENI. The length of the CDR3 is 19 residues. The full variable domain, its missing parts supplied by reference TRBV18 and TRBJ2-1, is NAGVMQNPRHLVRRRGQEARLRCSPMKGHSHVYWYRQLPEEGLKFMVYLQKENIIDESGMPKERFSAEFPKEGPSILRIQQVVRGDSAAYFCASSQLPGTSGRGGDEQFFGPGTRLTVL.